A single sample is the source of the 6 T cell receptor beta chains below, sequenced in a study of T-cell reconstitution after alpha-beta-depleted transplantation in children. TCRbeta library preparation incorporated unique molecular identifiers. MiXCR, applied by TCRdb to the PCR reads, yields one record per CDR3 protein. The sample records about 370,000 distinct CDR3 sequences, roughly 22% being singletons. The sample was PBMCs from the stem cell graft donor, taken from the stem cell graft. The receptors come from a human donor who donated a stem cell graft to a child with acute myeloid leukemia.

The rearrangement links TRBV4-3 to TRBJ2-2; 10 bases line up with TRBD2. V shed 3 bases and J 7 bases; nucleotides not matched to a gene: 11. This CDR3 is built from 17 residues. Per germline, CDR1 LGHNA and CDR2 YSLEER. For the CDR3, the DNA is TGCGCCAGCAGCCAGGAGCCTAGCGGGAGTTTTGGCGGGGAGCTGTTTTTT. This sequence encodes CASSQEPSGSFGGELFF.

This clonotype was observed a few times. The J gene is TRBJ2-6, the V gene TRBV5-1; D unresolved. CDR3 length equals 16 residues. Between the trimmed V and J ends, which lost 0 bases and 0 bases, there was a span of 7 bases. Germline V gives CDR1 SGHRS, CDR2 YFSETQ. CDR3 sequence reads: CASSLVSISGANVLTF. The CDR3, as DNA: TGCGCCAGCAGCTTGGTGTCCATCTCTGGGGCCAACGTCCTGACTTTC.

This clonotype was seen many times. The chain combines TRBV9 with TRBJ2-1; D is perhaps TRBD1 (6 bases). The germline V gene encodes CDR1 SGDLS and CDR2 YYNGEE. This CDR3 comprises 15 residues. The V end lost 2 bases, the J end lost 5 bases, and 14 bases lay between the germline ends. CDR3 nucleotides: TGTGCCAGCAGCGTGCCGGGACAAGGAGACAATGAGCAGTTCTTC. It yields the protein CASSVPGQGDNEQFF.

This clonotype was recorded many times. J is TRBJ2-7 and V is TRBV20-1; D is possibly TRBD1 or TRBD2 (5 bases each). The germline V gene has CDR1 DFQATT and CDR2 SNEGSKA (reference sequence). V was shortened by 6 bases and J by 0 bases, with 12 bases between the two germline ends. This CDR3 has 13 residues. The CDR3 region has the DNA TGCAGTGCCACCGGGACGAGCTCCTACGAGCAGTACTTC. Translating gives CSATGTSSYEQYF.

This clonotype was seen many times. The rearrangement uses TRBV29-1 and TRBJ2-7, with 8 positions matching TRBD1. Trimming removed 7 bases from V and 6 bases from J; junction bases left unmatched: 14. The CDR3 spans 14 residues. Per the germline V gene, CDR1 is SQVTM and CDR2 is ANQGSEA. The CDR3 nucleotides are TGCAGCGCCTCGGGGACAGGCAAGTCCGGCGAGCAGTACTTC. Translating it yields CSASGTGKSGEQYF.

This clonotype was detected only a few times. The rearrangement uses TRBV10-2 and TRBJ2-5, with D perhaps given as TRBD1 or TRBD2 (5 bases each). With 3 bases removed from V and 5 bases from J, the gap between germline ends came to 16 bases. CDR3 length equals 15 residues. Germline V lookup: CDR1 WSHSY, CDR2 SAAADI. CDR3 in amino acids: CASSENGGARETQYF. The CDR3 DNA reads as TGCGCCAGCAGTGAAAATGGGGGTGCCCGGGAGACCCAGTACTTC.